These 9 T cell receptor beta chains were all obtained from the same sample, sequenced in a study of T-cell memory formation after mild COVID-19. TCRdb re-called the 5' RACE reads through MiXCR, storing one row per CDR3 protein. The sample includes 220,000 or so distinct CDR3 sequences, 9.5% of them seen just once. Sequencing was done on a sample of PBMCs or a T cell subset sorted from them (not recorded which). Receptors originate from a young man who had mild COVID-19 (a few samples of this study predate the infection). Cell type and time point are not known.

This clonotype was seen more than once but under ten times. The chain is built from TRBV2 and TRBJ2-3; TRBD1 matches at 9 bases. The CDR3 sequence is 15 residues long. J lost 4 bases, V lost 6 bases, and 8 bases had no gene match. Germline CDR1 is SNHLY and CDR2 is FYNNEI. The CDR3 coding sequence is TGTGCCAGCAGCGCAACCGGGACAGGGCCAGATACGCAGTATTTT. Amino acids: CASSATGTGPDTQYF.

The V and J genes are TRBV4-2 and TRBJ2-1, with D maybe TRBD2 (5 bases). CDR1 is LGHNA, CDR2 YNFKEQ, per germline. The V end was cut by 4 bases, the J end by 4 bases, with 14 bases between. This CDR3 comprises 15 residues. DNA for the CDR3: TGTGCCAGCAGCCCTAGTCAGGAGCGGTACAATGAGCAGTTCTTC. It is translated as CASSPSQERYNEQFF.

This clonotype has just a few counts. The chain recombines TRBV15 with TRBJ2-4, with D uncertain. Trimming removed 0 bases from V and 0 bases from J, with 12 bases in between. Germline values: CDR1 LNHNV, CDR2 YYDKDF (reference sequence). The CDR3 spans 17 residues. The CDR3 region is CATSRDKSLIAKNIQYF. Written as DNA, the CDR3 is TGTGCCACCAGCAGAGATAAGAGTCTAATAGCCAAAAACATTCAGTACTTC. The entire variable domain, with the rest obtained from reference TRBV15 and TRBJ2-4, is as follows: DAMVIQNPRYQVTQFGKPVTLSCSQTLNHNVMYWYQQKSSQAPKLLFHYYDKDFNNEADTPDNFQSRRPNTSFCFLDIRSPGLGDTAMYLCATSRDKSLIAKNIQYFGAGTRLSVL.

Many counts were recorded for this clonotype. The chain joins TRBV5-1 to TRBJ2-1; D gene ambiguous. Germline assignment: CDR1 SGHRS and CDR2 YFSETQ. The CDR3 is 12 residues long. Trimming left V 5 bases short and J 6 bases short, with 9 bases between. CDR3 region: CASSLQINEQFF. CDR3 sequence (DNA): TGCGCCAGCAGTTTACAGATCAATGAGCAGTTCTTC. The complete variable domain, with remaining parts taken from reference TRBV5-1 and TRBJ2-1, reads KAGVTQTPRYLIKTRGQQVTLSCSPISGHRSVSWYQQTPGQGLQFLFEYFSETQRNKGNFPGRFSGRQFSNSRSEMNVSTLELGDSALYLCASSLQINEQFFGPGTRLTVL.

J is TRBJ1-5 and V is TRBV6-5; maybe TRBD1 (5 bases). The CDR3 is 14 residues long. Germline V gene sequence: CDR1 MNHEY, CDR2 SVGAGI. Trimming stripped 2 bases from V and 5 bases from J, with 10 bases between. The CDR3 region is CASSYRGPDQPQHF. Written as DNA, the CDR3 is TGTGCCAGCAGTTACAGGGGCCCGGATCAGCCCCAGCATTTT.

This clonotype was observed many times. CDR3 DNA: TGCGCCAGCAGCTTGGTATCAGGGGCCGCTGAAGCTTTCTTT. This gives the protein CASSLVSGAAEAFF. This sequence joins TRBV5-1 and TRBJ1-1, with TRBD1 as a possible D gene (6 bases). The length of the CDR3 is 14 residues. Trimming removed 0 bases at V and 6 bases at J, with 12 bases between. Germline CDR1 reads SGHRS; CDR2 reads YFSETQ.

This clonotype was recorded at least ten times. The V gene is TRBV7-2, the J gene TRBJ2-3; D is unclear. V dropped 1 base and J dropped 0 bases, with 5 bases sitting between them. CDR3 length equals 14 residues. CDR1 is SGHTA and CDR2 is FQGNSA in the germline V gene. The DNA for the CDR3 is TGTGCCAGCAGCTTAGAGGAGAGCACAGATACGCAGTATTTT. Translation: CASSLEESTDTQYF.

A few counts support this clonotype. The chain has TRBV12-3 or TRBV12-4 and TRBJ2-3, with D perhaps TRBD1 (6 bases). V was cut by 6 bases and J by 0 bases, with 13 bases left in between. The CDR3 is made up of 15 amino acids. DNA of the CDR3: TGTGCCAGCAGGTCGGACAGACCAAGCACAGATACGCAGTATTTT. Protein: CASRSDRPSTDTQYF.

This clonotype has more than one count but fewer than ten. V is TRBV29-1 and J is TRBJ1-3; D unclear. Germline CDR1 SQVTM, CDR2 ANQGSEA. This CDR3 has 14 residues. V lost 7 bases, J lost 0 bases, and 13 bases lay in between. The CDR3, as DNA: TGCAGCGCAAGCGAGGTTTCCTCTGGAAACACCATATATTTT. As protein: CSASEVSSGNTIYF.